The 8 T cell receptor beta chains below were found in one sample sequenced in a study of shared clonotypes between healthy human individuals. The protocol was immunoSEQ multiplex PCR, while the TCRdb copy is restricted to in-frame clones and leaves out a portion. The table lists 850,000 to 1,200,000 clones, 70% to 80% of them singletons, with roughly 1.5% in the top ten. The material sequenced was memory CD4+ T cells sorted from blood. The subset denotes: CD45RA-negative fraction. These receptors all come from a man aged 18-30 years in good health.

As to this clone: Additional DNA sequences in this sample encode the identical CDR3. The chain employs TRBV7-8 and TRBJ1-1; possible D gene TRBD1, 6 bases. Germline assignment: CDR1 SGHVS and CDR2 FQNEAQ. The CDR3 runs 13 residues. V lost 1 base and J 4 bases, leaving 7 bases between the germline ends. CDR3 sequence: CASSLGGGTEAFF. DNA of the CDR3: TGTGCCAGCAGCTTAGGAGGGGGCACTGAAGCTTTCTTT.

The CDR3 coding sequence is TGTGCCAGCTCACCACCGCTCGGAGGGACTGGAAACACCATATATTTT. Translating gives CASSPPLGGTGNTIYF. The V call is TRBV18, the J call TRBJ1-3; no firm D call. This CDR3 has 16 residues. Germline V gene lookup returns CDR1 KGHSH and CDR2 LQKENI. Deletions cut 0 bases from V and 2 bases from J, with 11 bases between.

The genes are TRBV7-2 and TRBJ2-7; D call uncertain. The V gene's germline CDR1 is SGHTA and CDR2 FQGNSA. V was clipped by 2 bases and J by 7 bases, with 9 bases between them. CDR3 length equals 12 residues. CDR3 sequence reads: CASSLYSWEQYF. CDR3 bases: TGTGCCAGCAGCTTATATTCTTGGGAGCAGTACTTC.

CDR3 in DNA: TGTGCCAGCAGCCCCCTCTGGCGGGAGGCGACCCACGAGCAGTACTTC. It is translated as CASSPLWREATHEQYF. The chain carries TRBV11-2 and TRBJ2-7, with 8 bases matching TRBD2. Trimming took 5 bases from V and 5 from J; bases not matched to a gene: 14. Germline CDR1 SGHAT, CDR2 FQNNGV. The CDR3 contains 16 residues. The full variable domain, rest sourced from reference TRBV11-2 and TRBJ2-7, is EAGVAQSPRYKIIEKRQSVAFWCNPISGHATLYWYQQILGQGPKLLIQFQNNGVVDDSQLPKDRFSAERLKGVDSTLKIQPAKLEDSAVYLCASSPLWREATHEQYFGPGTRLTVT.

This clone was counted once. The genes are TRBV5-5 and TRBJ1-1, with a possible D match to TRBD1 (5 bases). CDR1 is SGHKS, CDR2 YYEKEE, per germline (reference sequence). The ends were cut back, 3 bases at V and 1 base at J, with 7 bases in the middle. The CDR3 loop spans 13 amino acids. As DNA, the CDR3 is TGTGCCAGCAGCTGGGGACCGAACACTGAAGCTTTCTTT. The encoded protein is CASSWGPNTEAFF.

The J gene is TRBJ2-4, the V gene TRBV30, with 16 bases aligning to TRBD2. V shed 1 base, J shed 8 bases, and the junction held 11 bases outside the gene matches. The CDR3 contains 18 residues. Germline values: CDR1 GTSNPN, CDR2 SVGIG (reference sequence). The CDR3 nucleotides read TGTGCCTGGAGTGCCGGGACTAGCGGGGGGGCCAGATATCACATTCAGTACTTC. This translates into CAWSAGTSGGARYHIQYF.

V gene TRBV19 combines with J gene TRBJ1-5; 7 bases are shared with TRBD1. In germline, CDR1 is LNHDA, CDR2 SQIVND (reference sequence). V dropped 3 bases and J dropped 7; count of bases not matched to a gene: 15. The length of the CDR3 is 17 residues. This CDR3 is CASSILDGQALRQPQHF. In DNA form, the CDR3 reads TGTGCCAGTAGTATTCTGGACGGACAGGCACTTAGGCAGCCCCAGCATTTT.

This clone turned up a few times. The rearrangement links TRBV5-3 to TRBJ2-6; 9 bases agree with TRBD1. TRBV5-3 is recorded as an ORF, its role being uncertain. The CDR3 is 18 residues long. The ends lost 4 bases at V and 0 bases at J; junction bases unmatched: 8. In DNA form, the CDR3 reads TGTGCCAGAAGCAAACAGGGGGCCAACCGCTCTGGGGCCAACGTCCTGACTTTC. As protein: CARSKQGANRSGANVLTF.